In this sample, the clone carrying this T cell receptor (beta chain) turned up a few times. Its antigen remains unidentified. Assay: immunoSEQ multiplex PCR; the TCRdb copy retains only in-frame clones and omits some. The table shows 15,000 or so clones, with approximately 70% occurring only once. Viral peptide pools were used in the ViraFEST assay to expand antigen-specific CD4+ T cells, and sequencing came afterward. After roughly ten days in culture, the CD4+ T cells were isolated. Two-dose vaccination with either BNT162b2 or mRNA-1273 was given to the participants. The data were obtained in a study of vaccination effects on CD4 cells after COVID-19. Study-wide context: Sampling occurred a median 72 days post second dose, range 14 to 241. Points from the study as a whole: Whether induced by infection or by vaccine, clones showed marked clonal contraction late after vaccination.

V was trimmed by 2 bases and J by 3 bases, leaving 4 bases between them. Per germline, CDR1 MRHNA and CDR2 SNTAGT. The CDR3 is 13 residues long. The source of this sequence is a human donor who received a COVID-19 vaccine. The sample in question was CD4+ T cells from PBMCs cultured with SARS-CoV-2 spike peptides, obtained after COVID-19 vaccination. The gene calls are TRBV6-4 and TRBJ2-2; D is ambiguous. As DNA, the CDR3 is TGTGCCAGCAGTGACAGGGACACCGGGGAGCTGTTTTTT. This translates into CASSDRDTGELFF.